These 12 T cell receptor beta chains share one sample of origin, sequenced in a study of shared clonotypes between healthy human individuals. Data came from immunoSEQ multiplex PCR; TCRdb stores just in-frame clones and leaves some out. The table includes over a million clones, around 74% detected once. The specimen was memory CD4+ T cells sorted from blood. Subset meaning: CD45RA-negative fraction. The receptors here all came from a man between 18 and 35 years old in good health.

V gene TRBV15 combines with J gene TRBJ2-1; 7 nucleotides align to TRBD2. The V gene's germline CDR1 is LNHNV and CDR2 YYDKDF (reference sequence). CDR3 size: 16 residues. Germline trimming cut 3 bases from V and 4 bases from J; bases unmatched to any gene: 9. The CDR3 sequence is CATSSPLAGAYNEQFF. CDR3 in DNA: TGTGCCACCAGCAGCCCTCTCGCGGGAGCATACAATGAGCAGTTCTTC.

This chain connects TRBV18 to TRBJ2-2; no reliable D call. Trimming removed 3 bases at V and 5 bases at J, with 13 bases between. Germline values: CDR1 KGHSH, CDR2 LQKENI. The CDR3 runs to 15 residues. For the CDR3, the DNA is TGTGCCAGCTCACCCCTGGCGGACCGGACCGGGGAGCTGTTTTTT. Protein product: CASSPLADRTGELFF.

This chain links TRBV19 with TRBJ2-1; 14 positions match TRBD2. The CDR3 length is 17 residues. Germline lookup yields CDR1 LNHDA and CDR2 SQIVND (reference sequence). V was pared by 5 bases and J by 13 bases, with 16 bases of the junction left unmatched. CDR3 amino acids: CASSRNRTSGRKFDQFF. CDR3 in DNA: TGTGCCAGTAGTCGGAACCGGACTAGCGGGAGGAAATTTGATCAGTTCTTC.

The chain couples TRBV5-1 to TRBJ1-6, with 8 bases aligning to TRBD1. The CDR3 covers 15 residues. Per germline, CDR1 SGHRS and CDR2 YFSETQ. J gave up 6 bases and V 2 bases, and 4 bases lay outside the gene matches. Here the CDR3 DNA reads TGCGCCAGCAGCTTTAAACAGGGGGGTAATTCACCCCTCCACTTT. Translating it yields CASSFKQGGNSPLHF. Filled out from reference TRBV5-1 and TRBJ1-6, the complete variable domain reads KAGVTQTPRYLIKTRGQQVTLSCSPISGHRSVSWYQQTPGQGLQFLFEYFSETQRNKGNFPGRFSGRQFSNSRSEMNVSTLELGDSALYLCASSFKQGGNSPLHFGNGTRLTVT.

This clone was seen once. The genes are TRBV19 and TRBJ2-7; no definite D call. CDR1 and CDR2 (germline): LNHDA, SQIVND (reference sequence). This CDR3 comprises 14 residues. Trimming took 5 bases from V and 2 from J, leaving 13 bases between them. CDR3: CASSPQTVTYEQYF. DNA of the CDR3: TGTGCCAGTAGTCCTCAGACGGTCACCTACGAGCAGTACTTC.

This clone was seen once. The genes are TRBV7-2 and TRBJ1-5, with D perhaps TRBD1 (5 bases). CDR1 SGHTA and CDR2 FQGNSA come from the germline V gene. Trimming took 3 bases from V and 4 from J, leaving 7 bases between them. The CDR3 runs 13 residues. The CDR3 region is CASSLGENQPQHF. For the CDR3, the DNA is TGTGCCAGCAGCTTGGGGGAAAATCAGCCCCAGCATTTT.

The chain employs TRBV7-9 and TRBJ2-2; D gene uncertain. Germline CDR1 and CDR2: SEHNR and FQNEAQ (reference sequence). The CDR3 sequence is 17 residues long. V gave up 10 bases and J gave up 0 bases, with 21 bases separating them. The CDR3 protein is CATHPEGGHANTGELFF. Here the CDR3 DNA reads TGTGCCACCCATCCTGAAGGTGGGCACGCGAACACCGGGGAGCTGTTTTTT.

The chain recombines TRBV5-6 with TRBJ2-3; a weak D match, TRBD1 (5 bases). Between the trimmed V and J ends, which lost 0 bases and 4 bases, there was a span of 12 bases. This CDR3 is built from 15 residues. CDR1 and CDR2 (germline): SGHDT, YYEEEE. The CDR3 is CASSLGTQGADTQYF. CDR3 DNA: TGTGCCAGCAGCTTGGGAACCCAGGGCGCAGATACGCAGTATTTT.

The sample holds a few counts of this clone. This sequence joins TRBV2 and TRBJ1-2; D is possibly TRBD1 (5 bases). V was trimmed by 6 bases and J by 8 bases, leaving 13 bases between them. The CDR3 has 12 amino acids. Germline V CDR1 and CDR2: SNHLY, FYNNEI. This CDR3 is CASSREGRGYTF. The CDR3 nucleotides are TGTGCCAGCAGCAGGGAAGGAAGAGGCTACACCTTC. The variable domain in full, with the rest retrieved from reference TRBV2 and TRBJ1-2, is EPEVTQTPSHQVTQMGQEVILRCVPISNHLYFYWYRQILGQKVEFLVSFYNNEISEKSEIFDDQFSVERPDGSNFTLKIRSTKLEDSAMYFCASSREGRGYTFGSGTRLTVV.

V usage is TRBV5-6 and J usage is TRBJ1-4, with D tentatively TRBD1 (6 bases). Germline CDR1 SGHDT, CDR2 YYEEEE. CDR3 length equals 14 residues. Trimming removed 4 bases from V and 4 bases from J, with 11 bases in between. The CDR3 sequence: CASSQDSLNEKLFF. The CDR3 DNA sequence: TGTGCCAGCAGCCAGGACAGTCTTAATGAAAAACTGTTTTTT.

In this sample, this clone turned up a few times. The V and J genes are TRBV6-1 and TRBJ2-2; D is uncertain. The germline gives CDR1 MNHNS, CDR2 SASEGT. The germline V and J ends were trimmed by 1 base and 1 base, with 10 bases remaining between them. This CDR3 contains 16 residues. The chain's CDR3 is CASSEVRPRNTGELFF. The CDR3, as DNA: TGTGCCAGCAGTGAAGTTAGGCCGCGGAACACCGGGGAGCTGTTTTTT.

The genes are TRBV9 and TRBJ1-5; D might be TRBD1 (5 bases). The CDR3 consists of 15 residues. V was cut by 0 bases and J by 2 bases, with 9 bases left in between. Germline lookup yields CDR1 SGDLS and CDR2 YYNGEE. This CDR3 reads CASSVGGGGNQPQHF. The CDR3, as DNA: TGTGCCAGCAGCGTAGGTGGGGGGGGCAATCAGCCCCAGCATTTT.